The 31 T cell receptor beta chains below come from one sample, sequenced in a study of control samples from healthy donors and cancer patients. Generated by immunoSEQ multiplex PCR, the TCRdb table keeps only in-frame clones and is missing some. The sample includes about 140,000 clones, roughly 92% of them seen just once. The sequenced sample consisted of blood. Receptor source: a man aged 25 to 45 in good health.

The chain uses TRBV28 and TRBJ2-7; 7 bases map to TRBD2. Germline trimming cut 6 bases from V and 2 bases from J; bases unmatched to any gene: 10. The CDR3 has 15 amino acids. CDR1 and CDR2 from the germline V gene are MDHEN and SYDVKM. CDR3 DNA: TGTGCCAGCAGCCGCTCTGTCGGACTAGCCTACGAGCAGTACTTC. Translating gives CASSRSVGLAYEQYF.

The rearrangement uses TRBV29-1 and TRBJ1-1, with unresolved D. Looked up from germline, CDR1 is SQVTM and CDR2 is ANQGSEA. The CDR3 spans 13 residues. V lost 2 bases and J 1 base, leaving 8 bases between the germline ends. The CDR3 protein is CSVELTRNTEAFF. CDR3 DNA: TGCAGCGTTGAACTAACCAGGAACACTGAAGCTTTCTTT.

The genes are TRBV19 and TRBJ1-1, with D hard to call. Between the trimmed V and J ends, which lost 3 bases and 2 bases, there was a span of 13 bases. This CDR3 contains 15 residues. From germline, CDR1 is LNHDA and CDR2 SQIVND (reference sequence). The CDR3 protein is CASSIVGIRNTEAFF. The CDR3 nucleotides are TGTGCCAGTAGTATCGTAGGGATTAGAAACACTGAAGCTTTCTTT.

V usage is TRBV7-8 and J usage is TRBJ2-5; no clear D gene. The CDR3 runs 14 residues. Trimming shortened V by 5 bases and J by 9 bases, and 19 bases separated the two germline ends. Germline V lookup: CDR1 SGHVS, CDR2 FQNEAQ. CDR3 in amino acids: CASSPGRFVVSQYF. The CDR3 nucleotides read TGTGCCAGCAGCCCCGGAAGGTTCGTGGTTTCCCAGTACTTC.

The V and J genes are TRBV6-6 and TRBJ1-2, with a tentative D call TRBD1 (5 bases). Deletions cut 6 bases from V and 6 bases from J, with 20 bases between. Germline V CDR1 and CDR2: MNHNY, SVGAGI (reference sequence). CDR3 length: 15 amino acids. CDR3 in amino acids: CASSIMRGYDNGYTF. DNA for the CDR3: TGTGCCAGCAGCATAATGAGGGGATATGACAATGGCTACACCTTC.

This rearrangement joins TRBV2 to TRBJ2-7, with TRBD1 matching 7 bases. Germline CDR1 and CDR2: SNHLY and FYNNEI. There are 12 residues in the CDR3. V lost 8 bases and J lost 6; bases outside the gene matches: 7. CDR3 nucleotides: TGTGCCAGCCTCGACAGGGTCGGCGAGCAGTACTTC. Protein sequence: CASLDRVGEQYF.

Comment on this clone: The junction does not match germline at one end; this may be a read error. CDR3 sequence (DNA): TGCGCCAGCAGCCAAGTCCTCGGGCTCCCTAACTTC. It translates to CASSQVLGLPNF. The chain employs TRBV4-1 and TRBJ2-5; D not certain. Germline V gene sequence: CDR1 MGHRA, CDR2 YSYEKL. The CDR3 has 12 amino acids.

J is TRBJ2-2 and V is TRBV15; TRBD1 matches 7 bases. The CDR3 spans 16 residues. Trimming at V came to 2 bases and at J to 4 bases, leaving 7 bases not matched to a gene. CDR1 and CDR2 from the germline V gene are LNHNV and YYDKDF (reference sequence). The CDR3 reads CATSRLSQGPTGELFF. In DNA form, the CDR3 reads TGTGCCACCAGCAGACTATCACAGGGGCCCACCGGGGAGCTGTTTTTT.

The CDR3 region has the DNA TGTGCCAGCAGTTCCCCAGCGGGCTCCACACGGGATACGCAGTATTTT. Protein: CASSSPAGSTRDTQYF. V and J are TRBV28 and TRBJ2-3; perhaps TRBD2 as D (6 bases). Trimming stripped 4 bases from V and 6 bases from J, with 20 bases between. The CDR3 runs to 16 residues. CDR1 and CDR2 from the germline V gene are MDHEN and SYDVKM. Complete variable domain (other parts from reference TRBV28 and TRBJ2-3): DVKVTQSSRYLVKRTGEKVFLECVQDMDHENMFWYRQDPGLGLRLIYFSYDVKMKEKGDIPEGYSVSREKKERFSLILESASTNQTSMYLCASSSPAGSTRDTQYFGPGTRLTVL.

This clone has a handful of counts. This chain connects TRBV30 to TRBJ2-7, with TRBD1 matching 7 bases. The J segment lost 4 bases and the V segment lost 8 bases, leaving 11 bases of the junction unmatched. The CDR3 loop spans 13 amino acids. The germline CDR1 and CDR2 sequences are GTSNPN and SVGIG (reference sequence). The CDR3 spells CASDWTGRYEQYF. The DNA for the CDR3 is TGTGCCAGCGATTGGACAGGACGATACGAGCAGTACTTC.

This chain joins TRBV2 and TRBJ1-5; D perhaps matches TRBD1 (6 bases). Between the trimmed V and J ends, which lost 6 bases and 3 bases, there was a span of 18 bases. This CDR3 is 16 amino acids long. In germline, CDR1 is SNHLY, CDR2 FYNNEI. In DNA form, the CDR3 reads TGTGCCAGCAGCCTAAGTGGGAGGGGGATCAATCAGCCCCAGCATTTT. It is translated as CASSLSGRGINQPQHF.

The chain employs TRBV9 and TRBJ2-2; TRBD1 aligns across 9 bases. Germline lookup yields CDR1 SGDLS and CDR2 YYNGEE. This CDR3 is 15 amino acids long. The J segment lost 2 bases and the V segment lost 4 bases, leaving 3 bases of the junction unmatched. CDR3 in DNA: TGTGCCAGCAGCTGGGACAGGGAAAACACCGGGGAGCTGTTTTTT. Translating it yields CASSWDRENTGELFF.

V usage is TRBV7-9 and J usage is TRBJ2-5; 14 bases match TRBD2. CDR3 length equals 18 residues. V shed 1 base and J 5 bases; nucleotides not matched to a gene: 9. The germline gives CDR1 SEHNR, CDR2 FQNEAQ (reference sequence). The CDR3 loop is CASSLGLAGGPAGETQYF. CDR3 sequence (DNA): TGTGCCAGCAGCTTAGGACTAGCGGGAGGGCCCGCGGGGGAGACCCAGTACTTC.

The chain employs TRBV6-5 and TRBJ2-7; 8 bases are shared with TRBD1. CDR1 is MNHEY, CDR2 SVGAGI, per germline. V gave up 4 bases and J gave up 3 bases; unmatched junction bases: 11. The CDR3 spans 16 residues. The CDR3 DNA reads TGTGCCAGCAGTTTCCACGCTATAGACAGGGGCTACGAGCAGTACTTC. Translating it yields CASSFHAIDRGYEQYF.

The CDR3 DNA is TGTGCCAGCAGCGGAGACTTACAGGGCCCCAATCAGCCCCAGCATTTT. Encoded protein: CASSGDLQGPNQPQHF. The gene calls are TRBV28 and TRBJ1-5; maybe TRBD1 (6 bases). CDR3 length: 16 amino acids. The germline CDR1 and CDR2 sequences are MDHEN and SYDVKM. V lost 6 bases and J lost 3, with 18 bases in between.

The rearrangement uses TRBV6-4 and TRBJ2-3; possibly TRBD1 for D (6 bases). V lost 3 bases and J lost 3, with 10 bases in between. Germline CDR1 reads MRHNA; CDR2 reads SNTAGT. CDR3 length: 14 residues. The CDR3 protein is CASSEQGGTDTQYF. The DNA for the CDR3 is TGTGCCAGCAGTGAACAGGGTGGAACAGATACGCAGTATTTT.

The chain uses TRBV12-1 and TRBJ1-2; TRBD1 was called by the table and not checked on the DNA. TRBV12-1 is shown as a pseudogene. This CDR3 spans 19 amino acids. CDR3 amino acids: CASSFEWDRGPLANYGYTF. For the CDR3, the DNA is TGTGCCAGCAGCTTTGAATGGGACAGGGGGCCCTTAGCTAACTATGGCTACACCTTC.

This chain joins TRBV6-6 and TRBJ2-7; the D gene could be TRBD1 or TRBD2 (5 bases each). Per the germline V gene, CDR1 is MNHNY and CDR2 is SVGAGI (reference sequence). The CDR3 has 15 residues. V was clipped by 2 bases and J by 3 bases, with 14 bases between them. The CDR3 reads CASSYAGEGSYEQYF. Here the CDR3 DNA reads TGTGCCAGCAGTTACGCGGGTGAGGGGAGCTACGAGCAGTACTTC.

The gene calls are TRBV6-5 and TRBJ2-1; D call uncertain. Trimming took off 11 bases at V and 7 bases at J, with 18 bases between the two ends. Germline CDR1 MNHEY, CDR2 SVGAGI. This CDR3 region has 13 residues. The CDR3 loop reads CAASPRVWNEQFF. CDR3 bases: TGTGCCGCCAGCCCTAGGGTATGGAATGAGCAGTTCTTC.

CDR3 bases: TGTGCCTGGAGTCCCCCGAGATCGGGACAGGCTAATGTTTTCTTT. Protein: CAWSPPRSGQANVFF. This rearrangement joins TRBV30 to TRBJ1-1; 8 bases fit TRBD1. Germline assignment: CDR1 GTSNPN and CDR2 SVGIG (reference sequence). The CDR3 consists of 15 residues. V was clipped by 2 bases and J by 13 bases; unmatched bases: 18.

The chain employs TRBV11-2 and TRBJ1-1; tentative D call: TRBD1 (6 bases). The CDR3 is 14 residues long. Germline V gives CDR1 SGHAT, CDR2 FQNNGV. With 2 bases removed from V and 4 bases from J, the gap between germline ends came to 11 bases. The DNA for the CDR3 is TGTGCCAGCAGCTTACAGGGGCCGGGCACTGAAGCTTTCTTT. It codes for CASSLQGPGTEAFF.

This sequence joins TRBV6-2 or TRBV6-3 and TRBJ1-1; D is undetermined. V was cut by 3 bases and J by 0 bases, with 17 bases left in between. Germline-derived CDR1 and CDR2 are MNHEY and SVGEGT. This CDR3 region has 17 residues. CDR3 residues: CASSYTGGSFMNTEAFF. Here the CDR3 DNA reads TGTGCCAGCAGTTATACCGGTGGCAGCTTCATGAACACTGAAGCTTTCTTT.

This clone was counted once. This rearrangement joins TRBV30 to TRBJ1-2; D gene uncertain. CDR1 GTSNPN and CDR2 SVGIG come from the germline V gene (reference sequence). V gave up 4 bases and J gave up 5 bases, with 8 bases separating them. The CDR3 is 11 residues long. The CDR3 loop is CAWNGWYGYTF. The CDR3 nucleotides are TGTGCCTGGAATGGTTGGTATGGCTACACCTTC.

The rearrangement uses TRBV28 and TRBJ1-1, with TRBD1 as a possible D gene (6 bases). The V gene lost 6 bases and the J gene lost 11 bases, with 19 bases spanning the gap. The CDR3 covers 13 residues. CDR1 and CDR2 (germline): MDHEN, SYDVKM. CDR3 region: CASRLPYQGWAFF. As DNA, the CDR3 is TGTGCCAGCAGACTACCATACCAGGGGTGGGCTTTCTTT.

This chain connects TRBV2 to TRBJ1-5, with TRBD1 identical over 10 bases. J lost 4 bases, V lost 6 bases, and 6 bases had no gene match. Germline V gene data show CDR1 as SNHLY and CDR2 as FYNNEI. This CDR3 has 15 residues. The CDR3 DNA follows: TGTGCCAGCAGAGCGGACAGGGGGGGGAATCAGCCCCAGCATTTT. Protein: CASRADRGGNQPQHF. The full variable domain, its missing parts supplied by reference TRBV2 and TRBJ1-5, is EPEVTQTPSHQVTQMGQEVILRCVPISNHLYFYWYRQILGQKVEFLVSFYNNEISEKSEIFDDQFSVERPDGSNFTLKIRSTKLEDSAMYFCASRADRGGNQPQHFGDGTRLSIL.

The rearrangement links TRBV27 to TRBJ1-6; TRBD1 aligns across 7 bases. V gave up 1 base and J gave up 8 bases; unmatched junction bases: 8. The germline CDR1 and CDR2 sequences are MNHEY and SMNVEV (reference sequence). This CDR3 comprises 16 residues. CDR3 bases: TGTGCCAGCAGTTTATATGGGGTAGGGGGCTATTCACCCCTCCACTTT. Its protein is CASSLYGVGGYSPLHF.

This sequence joins TRBV28 and TRBJ1-2; the D gene is possibly TRBD1 (5 bases). V was shortened by 6 bases and J by 0 bases, with 14 bases between the two germline ends. CDR1 and CDR2 from the germline V gene are MDHEN and SYDVKM. This CDR3 is built from 15 residues. CDR3 amino acids: CASSVPGRSNYGYTF. In nucleotides, the CDR3 is TGTGCCAGCAGCGTCCCGGGACGTTCTAACTATGGCTACACCTTC.

This chain links TRBV20-1 with TRBJ1-1; D ambiguous. Germline CDR1 reads DFQATT; CDR2 reads SNEGSKA (reference sequence). The V end was cut by 3 bases, the J end by 8 bases, with 7 bases between. This CDR3 region has 10 residues. CDR3 sequence (DNA): TGCAGTGCTAGTCATATCGAAGCTTTCTTT. This codes for CSASHIEAFF.

The V and J genes are TRBV6-6 and TRBJ2-7, with TRBD2 as a possible D gene (6 bases). CDR1 MNHNY and CDR2 SVGAGI come from the germline V gene (reference sequence). This CDR3 spans 15 amino acids. The V and J ends lost 6 bases and 3 bases respectively, with 18 bases between them. The CDR3 coding sequence is TGTGCCAGCAGCCTGGCGGGTAGCGGAAACTACGAGCAGTACTTC. Translation: CASSLAGSGNYEQYF.

V and J are TRBV28 and TRBJ2-3; 7 bases agree with TRBD2. CDR3 length: 17 residues. Germline values: CDR1 MDHEN, CDR2 SYDVKM. The J segment lost 3 bases and the V segment lost 2 bases, leaving 11 bases of the junction unmatched. CDR3 in amino acids: CASSLSGIVQATDTQYF. The CDR3 DNA follows: TGTGCCAGCAGTTTAAGCGGGATCGTACAGGCTACAGATACGCAGTATTTT. The complete variable domain, with remaining parts taken from reference TRBV28 and TRBJ2-3, reads DVKVTQSSRYLVKRTGEKVFLECVQDMDHENMFWYRQDPGLGLRLIYFSYDVKMKEKGDIPEGYSVSREKKERFSLILESASTNQTSMYLCASSLSGIVQATDTQYFGPGTRLTVL.

The sample holds a few counts of this clone. The chain joins TRBV19 to TRBJ1-5; maybe TRBD1 (6 bases). Germline CDR1 and CDR2: LNHDA and SQIVND (reference sequence). This CDR3 is 15 amino acids long. V shed 6 bases and J shed 3 bases, with 15 bases lying between them. The CDR3 DNA reads TGTGCCAGTAGCCTCCGGGACAAGTTCAATCAGCCCCAGCATTTT. This codes for CASSLRDKFNQPQHF.